The text below deals with one T cell receptor beta chain. The length of the CDR3 is 15 residues. With 7 bases clipped from V and 0 bases from J, the junction kept 6 bases outside the gene matches. Germline V lookup: CDR1 KGHDR, CDR2 SFDVKD. Per the authors' pipeline: Amplification from reference gene primers served as the basis for estimated nucleated cell counts. The protocol was immunoSEQ multiplex PCR, while the TCRdb copy is restricted to in-frame clones and leaves out a portion. V and J calls and clone size are those listed in that table; D and trimming were worked out from the DNA. The repertoire holds more than 200,000 clones, with around 88% as singletons. This record belongs to a study of blood T cell repertoires in COVID-19. Looking at the study overall: Researchers got acute and convalescent COVID-19 samples from the United States, Italy and Spain.

V gene TRBV24-1 combines with J gene TRBJ2-3; 7 nucleotides align to TRBD2. The sample was peripheral blood. The receptor comes from a woman between 45 and 60 years old with acute or convalescent COVID-19. As DNA, the CDR3 is TGTGCCACCAGCCCCGGGGGGACGAGCACAGATACGCAGTATTTT. This gives the protein CATSPGGTSTDTQYF.